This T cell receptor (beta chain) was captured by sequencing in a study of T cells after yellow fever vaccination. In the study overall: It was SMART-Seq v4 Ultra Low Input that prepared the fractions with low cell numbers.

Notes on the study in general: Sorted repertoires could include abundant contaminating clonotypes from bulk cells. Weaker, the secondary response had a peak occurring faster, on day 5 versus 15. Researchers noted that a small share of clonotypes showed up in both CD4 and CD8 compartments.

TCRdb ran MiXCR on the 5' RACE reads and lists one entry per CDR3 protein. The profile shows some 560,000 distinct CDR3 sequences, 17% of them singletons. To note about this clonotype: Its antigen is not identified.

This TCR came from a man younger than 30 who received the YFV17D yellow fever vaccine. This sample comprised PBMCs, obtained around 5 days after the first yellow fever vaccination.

CDR3 bases: TGTGCCAGCTCTGAGGACAGCTTATATGGCTACACCTTC. Translation: CASSEDSLYGYTF. The chain employs TRBV18 and TRBJ1-2, with D possibly TRBD1 on 6 matching bases. The CDR3 consists of 13 residues. Trimming shortened V by 6 bases and J by 5 bases, and 13 bases separated the two germline ends. The germline V gene encodes CDR1 KGHSH and CDR2 LQKENI.